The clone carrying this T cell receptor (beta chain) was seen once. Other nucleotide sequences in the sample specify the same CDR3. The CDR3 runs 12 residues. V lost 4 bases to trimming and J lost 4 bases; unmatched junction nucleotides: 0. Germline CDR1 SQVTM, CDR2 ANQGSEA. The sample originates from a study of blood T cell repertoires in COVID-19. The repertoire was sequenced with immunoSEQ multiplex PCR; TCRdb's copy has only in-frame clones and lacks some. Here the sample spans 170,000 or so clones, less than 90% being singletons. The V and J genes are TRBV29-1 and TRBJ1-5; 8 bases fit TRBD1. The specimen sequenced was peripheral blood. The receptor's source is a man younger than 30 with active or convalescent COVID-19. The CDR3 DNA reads TGCAGCGTTGGACAGGGGAATCAGCCCCAGCATTTT. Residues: CSVGQGNQPQHF.